The text below deals with one T cell receptor (beta chain). The V gene lost 6 bases and the J gene lost 3 bases, with 11 bases spanning the gap. CDR1 ENHRY and CDR2 SYGVKD come from the germline V gene. CDR3 length equals 13 residues. The data are from a study of blood T cell repertoires in COVID-19. Repertoires were generated with immunoSEQ multiplex PCR, while TCRdb's copy carries only in-frame clones and drops some. The sample lists more than 110,000 clones, around 80% seen once, with over 4% in the top ten. The V call is TRBV10-3, the J call TRBJ1-2; D unclear. This clonotype originated in a woman of 80 years or more with active or convalescent COVID-19. Sequenced material: peripheral blood. The CDR3 bases are TGTGCCATCAGCCAGGCGGAGGACTATGGCTACACCTTC. This codes for CAISQAEDYGYTF.